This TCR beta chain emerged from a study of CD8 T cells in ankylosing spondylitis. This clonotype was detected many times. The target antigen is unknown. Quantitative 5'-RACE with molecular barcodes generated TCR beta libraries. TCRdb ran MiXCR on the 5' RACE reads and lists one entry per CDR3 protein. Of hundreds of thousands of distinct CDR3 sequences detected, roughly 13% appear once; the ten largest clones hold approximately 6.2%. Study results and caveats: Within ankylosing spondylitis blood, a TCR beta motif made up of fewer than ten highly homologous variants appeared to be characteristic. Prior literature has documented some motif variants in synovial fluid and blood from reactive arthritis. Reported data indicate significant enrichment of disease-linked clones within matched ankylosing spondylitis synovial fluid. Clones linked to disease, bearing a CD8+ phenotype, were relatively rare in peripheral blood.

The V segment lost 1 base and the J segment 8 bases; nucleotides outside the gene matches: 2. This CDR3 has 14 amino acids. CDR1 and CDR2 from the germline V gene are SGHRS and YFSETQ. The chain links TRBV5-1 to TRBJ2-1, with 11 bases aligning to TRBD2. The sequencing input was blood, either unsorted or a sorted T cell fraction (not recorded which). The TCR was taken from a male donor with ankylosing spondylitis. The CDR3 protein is CASSLTSGSHEQFF. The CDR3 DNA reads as TGCGCCAGCAGCTTGACTAGCGGGAGCCATGAGCAGTTCTTC. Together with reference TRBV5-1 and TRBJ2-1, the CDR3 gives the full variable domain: KAGVTQTPRYLIKTRGQQVTLSCSPISGHRSVSWYQQTPGQGLQFLFEYFSETQRNKGNFPGRFSGRQFSNSRSEMNVSTLELGDSALYLCASSLTSGSHEQFFGPGTRLTVL.